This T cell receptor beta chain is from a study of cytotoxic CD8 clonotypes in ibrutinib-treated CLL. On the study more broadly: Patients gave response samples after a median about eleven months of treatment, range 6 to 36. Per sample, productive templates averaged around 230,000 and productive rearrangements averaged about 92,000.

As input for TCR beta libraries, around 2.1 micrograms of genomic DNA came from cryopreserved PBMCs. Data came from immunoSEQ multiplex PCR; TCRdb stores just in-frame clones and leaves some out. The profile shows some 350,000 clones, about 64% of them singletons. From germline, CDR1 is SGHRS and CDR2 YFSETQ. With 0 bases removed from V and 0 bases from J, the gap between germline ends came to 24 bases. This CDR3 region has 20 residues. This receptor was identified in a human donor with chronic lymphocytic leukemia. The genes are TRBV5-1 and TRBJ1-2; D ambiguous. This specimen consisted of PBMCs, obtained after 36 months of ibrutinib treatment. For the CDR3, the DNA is TGCGCCAGCAGCTTGGATGTTCGGAGGAATTCCCGAGATACTAACTATGGCTACACCTTC. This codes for CASSLDVRRNSRDTNYGYTF.